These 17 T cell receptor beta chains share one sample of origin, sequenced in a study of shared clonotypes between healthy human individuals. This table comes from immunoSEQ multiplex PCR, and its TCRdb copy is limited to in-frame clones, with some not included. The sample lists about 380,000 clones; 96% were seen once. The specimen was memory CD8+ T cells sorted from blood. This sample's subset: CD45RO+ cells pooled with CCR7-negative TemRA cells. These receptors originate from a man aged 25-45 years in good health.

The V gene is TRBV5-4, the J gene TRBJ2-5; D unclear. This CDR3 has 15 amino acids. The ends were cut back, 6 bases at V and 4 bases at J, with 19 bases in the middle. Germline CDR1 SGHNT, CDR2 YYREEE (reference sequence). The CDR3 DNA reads TGTGCCAGCAAATTACAGCAAGCTCCGGGAGAGACCCAGTACTTC. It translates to CASKLQQAPGETQYF.

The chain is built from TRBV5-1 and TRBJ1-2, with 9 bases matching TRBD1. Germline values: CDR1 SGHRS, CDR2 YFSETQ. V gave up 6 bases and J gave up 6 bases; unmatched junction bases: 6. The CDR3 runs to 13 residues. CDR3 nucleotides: TGCGCCAGCAAGGGGACAGGGTTGGATGGCTACACCTTC. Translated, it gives CASKGTGLDGYTF.

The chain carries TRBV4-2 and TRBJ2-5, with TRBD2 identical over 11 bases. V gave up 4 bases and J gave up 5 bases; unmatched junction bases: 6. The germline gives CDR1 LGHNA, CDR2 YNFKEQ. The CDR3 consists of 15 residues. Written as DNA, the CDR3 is TGTGCCAGCAGCCCCCATAGCGGGAGGGACGAGACCCAGTACTTC. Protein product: CASSPHSGRDETQYF.

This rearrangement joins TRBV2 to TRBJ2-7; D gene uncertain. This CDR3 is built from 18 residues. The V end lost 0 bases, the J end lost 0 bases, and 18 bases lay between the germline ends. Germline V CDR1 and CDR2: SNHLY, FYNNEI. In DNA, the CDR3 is TGTGCCAGCAGTGAAGCGCTTAAAGTTCGGCCAAGCTCCTACGAGCAGTACTTC. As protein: CASSEALKVRPSSYEQYF.

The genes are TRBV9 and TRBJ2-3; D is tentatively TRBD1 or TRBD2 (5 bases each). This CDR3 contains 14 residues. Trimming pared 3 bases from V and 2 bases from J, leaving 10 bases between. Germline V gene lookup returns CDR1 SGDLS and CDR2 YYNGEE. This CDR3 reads CASSARDPTDTQYF. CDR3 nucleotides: TGTGCCAGCAGCGCCCGGGACCCCACAGATACGCAGTATTTT.

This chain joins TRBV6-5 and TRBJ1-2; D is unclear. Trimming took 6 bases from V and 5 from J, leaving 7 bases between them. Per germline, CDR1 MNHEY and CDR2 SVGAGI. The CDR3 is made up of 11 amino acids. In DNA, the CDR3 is TGTGCCAGCAGGAGTGGTTATGGCTACACCTTC. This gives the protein CASRSGYGYTF.

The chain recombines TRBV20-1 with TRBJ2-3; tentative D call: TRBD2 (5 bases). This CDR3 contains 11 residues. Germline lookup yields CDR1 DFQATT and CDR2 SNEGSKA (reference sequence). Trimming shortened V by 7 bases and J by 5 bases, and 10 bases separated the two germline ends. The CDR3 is CSESGKDTQYF. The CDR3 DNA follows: TGCAGTGAATCCGGGAAAGATACGCAGTATTTT.

The CDR3 bases are TGCGCCAGCAGCTTGTCGCCGGGGGATGCCACTGAAGCTTTCTTT. Encoded protein: CASSLSPGDATEAFF. This chain connects TRBV5-1 to TRBJ1-1; perhaps TRBD1 as D (5 bases). Trimming took 1 base from V and 4 from J, leaving 14 bases between them. This CDR3 region has 15 residues. The V gene's germline CDR1 is SGHRS and CDR2 YFSETQ.

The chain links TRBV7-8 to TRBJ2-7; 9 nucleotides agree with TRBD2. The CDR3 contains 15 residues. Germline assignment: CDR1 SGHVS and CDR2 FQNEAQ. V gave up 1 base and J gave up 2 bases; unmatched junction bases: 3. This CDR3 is CASSLGLAGTYEQYF. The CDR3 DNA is TGTGCCAGCAGCTTAGGTCTAGCGGGAACCTACGAGCAGTACTTC.

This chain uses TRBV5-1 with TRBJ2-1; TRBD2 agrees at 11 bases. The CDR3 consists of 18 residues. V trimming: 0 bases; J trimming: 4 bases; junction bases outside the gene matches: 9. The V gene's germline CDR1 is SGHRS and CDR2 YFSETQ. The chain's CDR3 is CASSLAGLAGGYYNEQFF. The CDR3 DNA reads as TGCGCCAGCAGCTTGGCCGGTCTAGCGGGAGGATATTACAATGAGCAGTTCTTC.

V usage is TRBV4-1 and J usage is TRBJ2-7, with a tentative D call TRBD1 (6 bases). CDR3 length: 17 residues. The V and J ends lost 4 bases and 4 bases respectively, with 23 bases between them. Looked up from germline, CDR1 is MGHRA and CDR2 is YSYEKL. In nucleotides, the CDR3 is TGCGCCAGCAGCCTCGCACCCCCAGGGGTTGGGCCTTACGAGCAGTACTTC. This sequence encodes CASSLAPPGVGPYEQYF.

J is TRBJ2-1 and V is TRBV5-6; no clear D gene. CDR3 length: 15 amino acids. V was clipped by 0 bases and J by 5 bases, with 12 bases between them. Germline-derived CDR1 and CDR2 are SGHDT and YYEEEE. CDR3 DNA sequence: TGTGCCAGCAGCTTGGCAATCGGCACCCACAATGAGCAGTTCTTC. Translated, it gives CASSLAIGTHNEQFF.

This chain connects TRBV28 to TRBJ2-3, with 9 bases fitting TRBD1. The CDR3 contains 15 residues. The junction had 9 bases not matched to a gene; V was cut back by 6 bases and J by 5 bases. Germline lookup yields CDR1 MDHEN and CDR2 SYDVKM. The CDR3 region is CASRPRDRVGDTQYF. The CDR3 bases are TGTGCCAGCAGGCCCCGGGACAGGGTAGGAGATACGCAGTATTTT.

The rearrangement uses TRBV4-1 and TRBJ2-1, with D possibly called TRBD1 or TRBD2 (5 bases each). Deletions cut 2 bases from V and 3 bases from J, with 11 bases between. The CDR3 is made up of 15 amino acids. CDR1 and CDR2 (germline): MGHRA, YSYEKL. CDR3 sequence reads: CASSQPGRYYNEQFF. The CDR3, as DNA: TGCGCCAGCAGCCAACCGGGACGTTACTACAATGAGCAGTTCTTC.

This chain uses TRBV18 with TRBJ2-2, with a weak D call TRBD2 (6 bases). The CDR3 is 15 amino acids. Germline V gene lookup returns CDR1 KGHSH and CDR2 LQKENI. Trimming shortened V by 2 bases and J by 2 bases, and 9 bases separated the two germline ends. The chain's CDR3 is CASSPIAVNTGELFF. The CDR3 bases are TGTGCCAGCTCACCAATAGCGGTTAACACCGGGGAGCTGTTTTTT.

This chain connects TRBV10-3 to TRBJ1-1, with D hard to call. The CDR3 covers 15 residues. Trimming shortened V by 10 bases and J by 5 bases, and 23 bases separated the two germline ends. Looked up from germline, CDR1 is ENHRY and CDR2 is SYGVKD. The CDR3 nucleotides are TGTGCCACTACAGACGCCCGGGTGGTAATGACTGAAGCTTTCTTT. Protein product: CATTDARVVMTEAFF.

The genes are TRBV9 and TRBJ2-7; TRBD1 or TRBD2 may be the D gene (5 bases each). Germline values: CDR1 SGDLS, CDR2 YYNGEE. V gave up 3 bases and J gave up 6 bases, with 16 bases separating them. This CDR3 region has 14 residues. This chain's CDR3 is CASSARGPKAEQYF. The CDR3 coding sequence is TGTGCCAGCAGCGCGAGGGGCCCCAAGGCCGAGCAGTACTTC.